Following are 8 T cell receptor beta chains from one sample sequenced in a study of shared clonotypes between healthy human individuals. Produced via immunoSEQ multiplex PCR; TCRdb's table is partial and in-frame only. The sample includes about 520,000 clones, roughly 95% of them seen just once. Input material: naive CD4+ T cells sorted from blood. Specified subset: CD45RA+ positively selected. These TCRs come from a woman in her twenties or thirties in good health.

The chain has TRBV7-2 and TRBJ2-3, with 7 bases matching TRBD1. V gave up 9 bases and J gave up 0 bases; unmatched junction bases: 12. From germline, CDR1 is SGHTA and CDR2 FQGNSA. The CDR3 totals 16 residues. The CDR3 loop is CASKRGRRYSTDTQYF. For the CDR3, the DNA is TGTGCCAGTAAGAGGGGGCGGCGGTACAGCACAGATACGCAGTATTTT.

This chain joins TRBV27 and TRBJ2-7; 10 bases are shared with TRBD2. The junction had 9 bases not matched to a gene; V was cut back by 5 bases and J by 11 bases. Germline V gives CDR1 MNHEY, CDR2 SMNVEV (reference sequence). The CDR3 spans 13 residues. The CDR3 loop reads CASSEPPGLAEYF. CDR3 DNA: TGTGCCAGCAGTGAACCCCCCGGACTAGCGGAGTACTTC.

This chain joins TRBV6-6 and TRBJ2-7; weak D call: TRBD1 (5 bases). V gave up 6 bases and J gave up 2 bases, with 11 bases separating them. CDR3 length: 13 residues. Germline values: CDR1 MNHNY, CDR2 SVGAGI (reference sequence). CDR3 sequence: CASSNRRTYEQYF. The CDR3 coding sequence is TGTGCCAGCAGCAACAGGCGCACCTACGAGCAGTACTTC.

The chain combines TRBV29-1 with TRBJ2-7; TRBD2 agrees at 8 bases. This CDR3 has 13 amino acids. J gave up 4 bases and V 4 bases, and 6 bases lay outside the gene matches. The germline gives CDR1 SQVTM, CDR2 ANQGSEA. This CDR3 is CSVGERGNYEQYF. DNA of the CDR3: TGCAGCGTTGGCGAGCGGGGGAATTACGAGCAGTACTTC.

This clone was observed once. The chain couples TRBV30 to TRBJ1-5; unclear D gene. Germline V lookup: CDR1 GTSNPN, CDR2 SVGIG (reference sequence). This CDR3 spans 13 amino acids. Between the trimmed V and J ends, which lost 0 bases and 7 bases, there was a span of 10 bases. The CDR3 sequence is CAWSVHSGQPQHF. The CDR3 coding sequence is TGTGCCTGGAGTGTACACAGTGGCCAGCCCCAGCATTTT.

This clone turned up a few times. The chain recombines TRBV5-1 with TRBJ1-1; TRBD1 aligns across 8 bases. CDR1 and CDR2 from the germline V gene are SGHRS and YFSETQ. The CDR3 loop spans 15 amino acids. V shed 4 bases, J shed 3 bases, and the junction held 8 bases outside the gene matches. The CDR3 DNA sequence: TGCGCCAGCAGCCCTGGACAGGGTGTGCACACTGAAGCTTTCTTT. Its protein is CASSPGQGVHTEAFF.

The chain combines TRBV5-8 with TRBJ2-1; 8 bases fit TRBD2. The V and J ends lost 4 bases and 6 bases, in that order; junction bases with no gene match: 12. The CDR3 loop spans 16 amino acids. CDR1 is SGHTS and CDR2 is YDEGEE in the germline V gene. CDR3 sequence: CASSHRGGSTTNEQFF. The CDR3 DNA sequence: TGTGCCAGCAGCCACCGGGGGGGATCGACCACCAATGAGCAGTTCTTC.

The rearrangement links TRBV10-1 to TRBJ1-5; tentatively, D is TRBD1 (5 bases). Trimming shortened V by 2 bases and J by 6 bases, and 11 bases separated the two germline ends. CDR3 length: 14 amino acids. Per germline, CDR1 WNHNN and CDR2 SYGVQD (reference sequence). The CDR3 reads CASSEVGVGQPQHF. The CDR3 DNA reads TGCGCCAGCAGTGAGGTAGGGGTTGGTCAGCCCCAGCATTTT.